This entry lists 7 T cell receptor beta chains sequenced from one sample in a study of T cells after posttransplantation cyclophosphamide (dated by TCRdb to 2016 to 2017). A control cohort of about a dozen patients who had been given myeloablative marrow transplants with methotrexate plus a calcineurin inhibitor was sampled 1 year after transplant. Receptor amplification or capture employed the immunoSEQ multiplex PCR assay. Held by TCRdb, this immuneACCESS table contains in-frame sequences only and omits some clones. Under half of the omission traces to an unresolved V gene where checked; the cause of the rest is unknown. The sample records roughly 23,000 clones, 80% to 90% of which are singletons. Of the sample, 8.2% is held by the ten largest clones. Sequenced here: PBMCs, sampled after an allogeneic stem cell transplant with a calcineurin inhibitor and methotrexate. Receptors were obtained from a female patient aged 50 to 65 who received an allogeneic stem cell transplant from an unrelated donor, was CMV-positive, and had chronic GVHD only. Following a transplant, a fraction of the T cells may be traceable to the graft donor.

V and J are TRBV6-1 and TRBJ1-1, with D uncertain. Trimming left V 7 bases short and J 0 bases short, with 15 bases between. CDR3 length: 15 residues. Per the germline V gene, CDR1 is MNHNS and CDR2 is SASEGT. The CDR3: CASTERRLVNTEAFF. The CDR3 DNA reads as TGTGCCAGCACCGAAAGGCGGTTAGTGAACACTGAAGCTTTCTTT.

This sequence joins TRBV28 and TRBJ2-5; D might be TRBD1 (6 bases). This CDR3 has 17 residues. The ends were cut back, 2 bases at V and 1 base at J, with 17 bases in the middle. Germline V gene data show CDR1 as MDHEN and CDR2 as SYDVKM. The CDR3 coding sequence is TGTGCCAGCAGTTTAGACCTCAACTCGGACAGCCAAGAGACCCAGTACTTC. It specifies CASSLDLNSDSQETQYF.

The rearrangement links TRBV7-2 to TRBJ2-7; 8 positions agree with TRBD2. The CDR3 covers 14 residues. CDR1 is SGHTA, CDR2 FQGNSA, per germline. J gave up 6 bases and V 3 bases, and 7 bases lay outside the gene matches. Written as DNA, the CDR3 is TGTGCCAGCAGCTTGCTCGCGGGAGGAGTCGAGCAGTACTTC. It yields the protein CASSLLAGGVEQYF.

This clone was observed a single time. The V gene is TRBV6-1, the J gene TRBJ1-5; D remains unclear. The CDR3 is made up of 14 amino acids. Germline loops: CDR1 MNHNS, CDR2 SASEGT. V was cut by 4 bases and J by 2 bases, with 9 bases left in between. This CDR3 reads CASSGRYGNQPQHF. Here the CDR3 DNA reads TGTGCCAGCAGTGGCCGGTATGGCAATCAGCCCCAGCATTTT.

The chain uses TRBV7-2 and TRBJ2-5; TRBD2 matches at 7 bases. Trimming at V came to 5 bases and at J to 4 bases, leaving 7 bases not matched to a gene. In germline, CDR1 is SGHTA, CDR2 FQGNSA. The length of the CDR3 is 14 residues. CDR3 sequence reads: CASSDDTGGETQYF. CDR3 DNA sequence: TGTGCCAGCAGCGATGATACGGGGGGAGAGACCCAGTACTTC.

The V and J genes are TRBV5-1 and TRBJ2-5; D unresolved. Germline CDR1 SGHRS, CDR2 YFSETQ. CDR3 length equals 12 residues. V was clipped by 4 bases and J by 5 bases, with 9 bases between them. CDR3 DNA: TGCGCCAGCAGCGCAGGCCGGGAGACCCAGTACTTC. Its protein is CASSAGRETQYF.

This chain joins TRBV29-1 and TRBJ1-1, with TRBD1 identical over 8 bases. The V and J ends lost 7 bases and 1 base, in that order; junction bases with no gene match: 5. This CDR3 is 13 amino acids long. The germline gives CDR1 SQVTM, CDR2 ANQGSEA. CDR3 protein: CSGIRGPNTEAFF. The CDR3 DNA follows: TGCAGCGGTATCAGGGGGCCGAACACTGAAGCTTTCTTT.